The rows below give T cell receptor beta chains drawn from one sample of a study of blood T cell repertoires in COVID-19. Produced via immunoSEQ multiplex PCR; TCRdb's table is partial and in-frame only. Here the sample spans some 220,000 clones, 83% being singletons. The sample consisted of peripheral blood. These receptors came from a human donor in a cohort sampled during active COVID-19. Each CDR3 is given with its conserved first and last residue. D genes are given only for firm matches. Size values are once, few and many counts, or a class for expanded clones, and some rows have none.

j_call | d_call | clone_size | v_call | cdr3_aa | cdr3_nt
TRBJ2-7 | TRBD2 | - | TRBV11-2 | CASSRRTSGSSYEQYF | TGTGCCAGCAGCCGTAGGACTAGCGGGTCCTCCTACGAGCAGTACTTC
TRBJ2-4 | - | - | TRBV5-4 | CASSLAGVENIQYF | TGTGCCAGCAGCTTGGCGGGGGTCGAAAACATTCAGTACTTC
TRBJ2-1 | TRBD2 | - | TRBV7-2 | CASSEPGLALNEQFF | TGTGCCAGCAGCGAACCGGGACTAGCGCTCAATGAGCAGTTCTTC
TRBJ2-1 | TRBD1 | - | TRBV28 | CASRGQGQYIGEQFF | TGTGCCAGCAGGGGACAGGGCCAATATATTGGTGAGCAGTTCTTC
TRBJ2-5 | TRBD2 | - | TRBV6-2/TRBV6-3 | CASSQQPPLAGEKETQYF | TGTGCCAGCAGCCAACAACCCCCTCTAGCGGGAGAGAAGGAGACCCAGTACTTC
TRBJ2-1 | TRBD2 | - | TRBV2 | CASRGVGLAGDQQFF | TGTGCCAGCAGGGGAGTGGGACTAGCGGGAGATCAGCAGTTCTTC
TRBJ2-3 | TRBD2 | - | TRBV6-1 | CASSVTSGTNTDTQYF | TGTGCCAGCAGTGTAACTAGCGGGACTAACACAGATACGCAGTATTTT
TRBJ1-1 | - | once | TRBV5-1 | CASSYWTGNTEAFF | TGCGCCAGCAGCTATTGGACGGGAAACACTGAAGCTTTCTTT
TRBJ2-7 | TRBD1 | - | TRBV15 | CATSRPGQGSYEQYF | TGTGCCACCAGCAGACCGGGACAGGGATCCTACGAGCAGTACTTC
TRBJ2-4 | - | - | TRBV6-1 | CASSEDRAKNIQYF | TGTGCCAGCAGTGAAGACAGGGCCAAAAACATTCAGTACTTC
TRBJ2-1 | TRBD2 | once | TRBV10-3 | CAISDYSGRAYEQFF | TGTGCCATCAGTGACTATAGCGGGAGGGCCTATGAGCAGTTCTTC
TRBJ2-5 | - | - | TRBV7-8 | CASSLSVGQGWTDF | TGTGCCAGCAGCTTATCAGTTGGGCAGGGGTGGACTGACTTC
TRBJ2-5 | TRBD1 | - | TRBV5-6 | CATSGTARETQYF | TGTGCCACGTCCGGGACAGCCAGAGAGACCCAGTACTTC
TRBJ2-1 | TRBD2 | few | TRBV30 | CAWTSGGLGGLGEQFF | TGTGCCTGGACTAGCGGGGGACTGGGTGGATTGGGTGAGCAGTTCTTC
TRBJ1-1 | TRBD1 | few | TRBV6-6 | CASSRVPPGQLTNTEAFF | TGTGCCAGCAGTCGAGTACCGCCGGGACAGCTAACGAACACTGAAGCTTTCTTT
TRBJ2-3 | - | - | TRBV5-5 | CASSTTASTDTQYF | TGTGCCAGCAGCACGACAGCTAGCACAGATACGCAGTATTTT
TRBJ1-4 | - | - | TRBV11-2 | CASSRARGSEEKLFF | TGTGCCAGCAGCCGGGCAAGAGGGTCGGAGGAAAAACTGTTTTTT
TRBJ2-3 | TRBD1 | - | TRBV18 | CASSPVQTGADTQYF | TGTGCCAGCTCACCCGTTCAGACAGGGGCAGATACGCAGTATTTT
TRBJ2-1 | - | - | TRBV5-8 | CASRPRDKGTNEQFF | TGTGCCAGCAGACCCCGGGACAAAGGGACCAATGAGCAGTTCTTC
TRBJ2-7 | TRBD1 | - | TRBV28 | CASTSRRTGNSIRYEQYF | TGTGCCAGCACTTCTCGTCGGACAGGGAATTCTATACGCTACGAGCAGTACTTC
TRBJ2-7 | TRBD2 | - | TRBV12-3/TRBV12-4 | CASSLAGVEQYF | TGTGCCAGCAGTCTAGCGGGAGTCGAGCAGTACTTC
TRBJ2-7 | - | - | TRBV27 | CASSKGGSLAALYEQYF | TGTGCCAGCAGTAAAGGGGGGAGTCTAGCGGCTCTCTACGAGCAGTACTTC
TRBJ2-1 | TRBD1 | many | TRBV6-1 | CASSDGQGADEQFF | TGTGCCAGCAGTGATGGACAGGGGGCCGATGAGCAGTTCTTC
TRBJ2-1 | - | - | TRBV3-1/TRBV3-2 | CASSRNSYNEQFF | TGTGCCAGCAGCCGTAATTCCTACAATGAGCAGTTCTTC
TRBJ1-5 | - | - | TRBV18 | CASSLLGDQPQHF | TGTGCCAGCTCACTTCTCGGGGATCAGCCCCAGCATTTT
TRBJ2-5 | - | - | TRBV7-9 | CASRLGRYQTQETQYF | TGTGCCAGCAGATTGGGCCGCTACCAGACCCAAGAGACCCAGTACTTC
TRBJ2-3 | - | - | TRBV5-1 | CASSSSESDTQYF | TGCGCCAGCAGCTCGAGCGAGTCCGATACGCAGTATTTT
TRBJ1-1 | TRBD1 | - | TRBV9 | CASSVATGAAEAFF | TGTGCCAGCAGCGTAGCAACAGGGGCGGCTGAAGCTTTCTTT
TRBJ2-3 | TRBD1 | many | TRBV25-1 | CASSEGDRSTDTQYF | TGTGCCAGCAGTGAAGGGGACAGGAGTACAGATACGCAGTATTTT
TRBJ2-7 | - | - | TRBV24-1 | CATSAISGSSYEQYF | TGTGCCACCAGTGCCATTAGCGGCAGCTCCTACGAGCAGTACTTC
TRBJ2-1 | TRBD2 | - | TRBV9 | CASNPSGGPNEQFF | TGTGCCAGCAACCCTAGCGGGGGGCCCAATGAGCAGTTCTTC
TRBJ2-2 | TRBD2 | - | TRBV5-1 | CASSPQGLAGTGELFF | TGCGCCAGCAGCCCACAGGGACTAGCGGGAACCGGGGAGCTGTTTTTT
TRBJ2-7 | - | - | TRBV2 | CANVLTTIGRYEQYF | TGTGCCAACGTACTGACAACCATCGGCCGCTACGAGCAGTACTTC
TRBJ1-5 | - | - | TRBV7-4 | CASSFQRVAGDQPQHF | TGTGCCAGCAGCTTCCAAAGGGTCGCCGGGGATCAGCCCCAGCATTTT
TRBJ1-1 | TRBD1 | few | TRBV5-1 | CASSDRGLNTEAFF | TGCGCCAGCAGTGACAGGGGATTGAACACTGAAGCTTTCTTT
TRBJ2-2 | - | - | TRBV19 | CASSPGVGTGELFF | TGTGCCAGTAGTCCGGGGGTGGGGACCGGGGAGCTGTTTTTT
TRBJ1-1 | TRBD1 | - | TRBV5-1 | CASSARTTGGDTEAFF | TGCGCCAGCAGCGCGCGTACGACAGGGGGGGACACTGAAGCTTTCTTT
TRBJ2-7 | - | - | TRBV23-1 | CASSHFDVGPYEQYF | TGCGCCAGCAGTCATTTCGACGTGGGGCCTTACGAGCAGTACTTC
TRBJ2-7 | - | - | TRBV11-2 | CTSSAGRTYEQYF | TGTACAAGCAGCGCAGGCCGGACCTACGAGCAGTACTTC
TRBJ1-5 | - | - | TRBV5-5 | CASSYSGNQPQHF | TGTGCCAGCAGCTACTCCGGGAATCAGCCCCAGCATTTT
TRBJ1-2 | TRBD1 | - | TRBV9 | CASSPRTGPNYGYTF | TGTGCCAGCAGCCCGCGGACAGGGCCAAACTATGGCTACACCTTC